This TCR beta chain was identified in a study of T cell responses to AZD1222 COVID-19 vaccine. Germline loops: CDR1 KGHSH, CDR2 LQKENI. Unmatched junction bases numbered 8, after V lost 0 bases and J lost 2 bases. CDR3 length: 18 amino acids. Assay: immunoSEQ multiplex PCR; the TCRdb copy retains only in-frame clones and omits some. The table records about 140,000 clones, more than 85% of them present only once. The source of this sequence is an adult in good health. The sequencing used peripheral blood, collected on day 0 of AZD1222 vaccination. This chain connects TRBV18 to TRBJ2-3; 10 positions agree with TRBD1. The chain's CDR3 is CASSPPGQGYYFTDTQYF. Here the CDR3 DNA reads TGTGCCAGCTCACCACCGGGACAGGGGTATTATTTCACAGATACGCAGTATTTT.